This T cell receptor beta chain was sequenced during a study of blood T cell repertoires in COVID-19. Study-wide background: Acute-phase and convalescent COVID-19 samples originated in the United States, Italy and Spain.

Clinical history as reported by participants underpinned cohort assignment. Some clones are missing from TCRdb's copy, which holds only in-frame ones; the method was immunoSEQ multiplex PCR. The sample holds fewer than 350,000 clones, approximately 90% seen once. CDR3 length: 13 amino acids. Trimming left V 5 bases short and J 0 bases short, with 7 bases between. CDR1 is LGHDT and CDR2 is YNNKEL in the germline V gene (reference sequence). The receptor was derived from a woman aged 40 to 55 who had recovered from COVID-19. Specimen: PBMCs or T cells enriched from blood (not recorded which). The chain has TRBV3-1 (or the pseudogene TRBV3-2) and TRBJ1-2; D might be TRBD1 (5 bases). The CDR3 nucleotides read TGTGCCAGCAGCGCGGGGCCTAACTATGGCTACACCTTC. It codes for CASSAGPNYGYTF.